The 27 T cell receptor beta chains below were found in one sample sequenced in a study of CD8+ T cells in alopecia areata. Isolated RNA was reverse transcribed into cDNA used as the sequencing template. Assay: immunoSEQ multiplex PCR; the TCRdb copy retains only in-frame clones and omits some. The sample lists about 98,000 clones, 40% to 55% seen once, with 0.79% in the top ten. The sample comprised CD4+ T cells sorted from blood. The receptor source for this set is a human donor with alopecia areata.

The chain couples TRBV29-1 to TRBJ2-3; 7 bases align to TRBD1. Looked up from germline, CDR1 is SQVTM and CDR2 is ANQGSEA. The CDR3 length is 13 residues. Germline trimming cut 7 bases from V and 6 bases from J; bases unmatched to any gene: 10. CDR3 nucleotide sequence: TGCAGCGCACGACAGGGTGGAGTGGATACGCAGTATTTT. Protein: CSARQGGVDTQYF.

This chain uses TRBV2 with TRBJ2-5; tentatively, D is TRBD2 (5 bases). The CDR3 covers 14 residues. The germline V gene encodes CDR1 SNHLY and CDR2 FYNNEI. V was clipped by 7 bases and J by 3 bases, with 15 bases between them. The DNA of the CDR3 is TGTGCCAGCACGGTAGGGAGACGAAAAGAGACCCAGTACTTC. This translates into CASTVGRRKETQYF.

J is TRBJ1-1 and V is TRBV18; D gene uncertain. With 4 bases removed from V and 1 base from J, the gap between germline ends came to 7 bases. Germline CDR1 and CDR2: KGHSH and LQKENI. There are 13 residues in the CDR3. The CDR3 nucleotides read TGTGCCAGCTCACTACAGAGGAACACTGAAGCTTTCTTT. Protein sequence: CASSLQRNTEAFF.

The rearrangement joins TRBV13 to TRBJ2-5; 10 nucleotides agree with TRBD2. This CDR3 contains 15 residues. Germline V lookup: CDR1 PRHDT, CDR2 FYEKMQ (reference sequence). V was clipped by 3 bases and J by 2 bases; unmatched bases: 3. CDR3 protein: CASSFSGGVQETQYF. The CDR3 DNA reads as TGTGCCAGCAGCTTCAGCGGGGGGGTTCAAGAGACCCAGTACTTC.

This clone was recorded a few times. This sequence joins TRBV29-1 and TRBJ2-2; D gene ambiguous. The CDR3 has 14 amino acids. With 3 bases removed from V and 1 base from J, the gap between germline ends came to 9 bases. CDR1 SQVTM and CDR2 ANQGSEA come from the germline V gene. The CDR3 is CSVDLDGNTGELFF. The CDR3, as DNA: TGCAGCGTTGATCTCGACGGGAACACCGGGGAGCTGTTTTTT.

The V and J genes are TRBV29-1 and TRBJ2-7, with 9 positions matching TRBD1. Trimming cost V 7 bases and J 5 bases; bases outside gene matches: 6. Germline lookup yields CDR1 SQVTM and CDR2 ANQGSEA. CDR3 length: 12 amino acids. This CDR3 reads CSEGDRDHEQYF. Here the CDR3 DNA reads TGCAGCGAAGGGGACAGGGACCACGAGCAGTACTTC.

This chain joins TRBV30 and TRBJ1-1; D possibly corresponds to TRBD1 (5 bases). Trimming removed 6 bases from V and 1 base from J, with 15 bases in between. The CDR3 contains 14 residues. Germline CDR1 reads GTSNPN; CDR2 reads SVGIG (reference sequence). This CDR3 is CACSGAYGNTEAFF. As DNA, the CDR3 is TGTGCCTGCTCCGGGGCGTACGGGAACACTGAAGCTTTCTTT.

The rearrangement links TRBV30 to TRBJ2-7, with D hard to call. The CDR3 loop spans 12 amino acids. Between the trimmed V and J ends, which lost 2 bases and 2 bases, there was a span of 7 bases. Germline V gene data show CDR1 as GTSNPN and CDR2 as SVGIG (reference sequence). CDR3 protein: CAWSQRPYEQYF. The CDR3 DNA follows: TGTGCCTGGAGTCAACGACCCTACGAGCAGTACTTC. Looking up the rest from reference TRBV30 and TRBJ2-7 gives the full variable domain: SQTIHQWPATLVQPVGSPLSLECTVEGTSNPNLYWYRQAAGRGLQLLFYSVGIGQISSEVPQNLSASRPQDRQFILSSKKLLLSDSGFYLCAWSQRPYEQYFGPGTRLTVT.

As concerns this clone: Additional DNA sequences in this sample encode the identical CDR3. J is TRBJ1-1 and V is TRBV29-1, with D perhaps TRBD1 (5 bases). Germline CDR1 and CDR2: SQVTM and ANQGSEA. This CDR3 spans 13 amino acids. Trimming removed 1 base at V and 1 base at J, with 7 bases between. CDR3 sequence: CSVEGQGNTEAFF. CDR3 bases: TGCAGCGTTGAAGGGCAGGGGAACACTGAAGCTTTCTTT. Looking up the rest from reference TRBV29-1 and TRBJ1-1 gives the full variable domain: SAVISQKPSRDICQRGTSLTIQCQVDSQVTMMFWYRQQPGQSLTLIATANQGSEATYESGFVIDKFPISRPNLTFSTLTVSNMSPEDSSIYLCSVEGQGNTEAFFGQGTRLTVV.

DNA for the CDR3: TGCGCCAGCAGCCAAGGCCCCGCCGGTCTAGGAGGGGGATACGAGCAGTACTTC. Translation gives CASSQGPAGLGGGYEQYF. V gene TRBV4-3 combines with J gene TRBJ2-7; possibly TRBD1 or TRBD2 for D (6 bases each). The CDR3 is 18 residues long. Trimming removed 1 base from V and 4 bases from J, with 23 bases in between. CDR1 and CDR2 (germline): LGHNA, YSLEER.

This chain connects TRBV30 to TRBJ2-3, with 9 bases fitting TRBD2. The V segment lost 5 bases and the J segment 2 bases; nucleotides outside the gene matches: 2. The CDR3 length is 13 residues. Germline CDR1 GTSNPN, CDR2 SVGIG (reference sequence). This chain's CDR3 is CAWSSGITDTQYF. CDR3 nucleotides: TGTGCCTGGTCTAGCGGGATCACAGATACGCAGTATTTT.

V gene TRBV5-1 combines with J gene TRBJ1-2; D not resolved. Germline CDR1 is SGHRS and CDR2 is YFSETQ. Between the trimmed V and J ends, which lost 0 bases and 5 bases, there was a span of 11 bases. This CDR3 has 14 residues. This CDR3 reads CASSLDDGIYGYTF. The CDR3 nucleotides are TGCGCCAGCAGCTTGGACGATGGGATTTATGGCTACACCTTC.

The chain is built from TRBV30 and TRBJ2-3; D is ambiguous. V was pared by 0 bases and J by 6 bases, with 10 bases between. Germline-derived CDR1 and CDR2 are GTSNPN and SVGIG (reference sequence). This CDR3 comprises 13 residues. The CDR3 sequence: CAWSVSDTDTQYF. As DNA, the CDR3 is TGTGCCTGGAGTGTGTCTGACACCGATACGCAGTATTTT.

J is TRBJ1-4 and V is TRBV30, with TRBD1 identical over 8 bases. The CDR3 has 15 residues. CDR1 and CDR2 from the germline V gene are GTSNPN and SVGIG (reference sequence). Unmatched junction bases numbered 7, after V lost 2 bases and J lost 5 bases. CDR3 nucleotides: TGTGCCTGGAGTAGTCCAGGGGGCGTAAATGAAAAACTGTTTTTT. Protein sequence: CAWSSPGGVNEKLFF.

This clone has only a few counts. The chain couples TRBV29-1 to TRBJ1-1; D is ambiguous. Germline CDR1 SQVTM, CDR2 ANQGSEA. CDR3 length: 13 residues. Trimming stripped 6 bases from V and 6 bases from J, with 17 bases between. The CDR3 coding sequence is TGCAGCGTCAATCGGGGAGGAGTGGCTGAAGCTTTCTTT. The encoded protein is CSVNRGGVAEAFF.

This clone was seen only a few times. The chain uses TRBV29-1 and TRBJ2-7; no definite D call. V lost 5 bases and J lost 5, with 10 bases in between. Germline assignment: CDR1 SQVTM and CDR2 ANQGSEA. CDR3 length: 11 residues. Written as DNA, the CDR3 is TGCAGCGTTCAGACCGTGGACGAGCAGTACTTC. Protein: CSVQTVDEQYF.

The chain combines TRBV29-1 with TRBJ2-3; 8 bases are a match to TRBD2. There are 14 residues in the CDR3. Germline V lookup: CDR1 SQVTM, CDR2 ANQGSEA. J lost 4 bases, V lost 3 bases, and 6 bases had no gene match. This CDR3 is CSVDVGGVADTQYF. DNA for the CDR3: TGCAGCGTTGACGTCGGGGGGGTTGCAGATACGCAGTATTTT.

The J gene is TRBJ2-5, the V gene TRBV29-1; TRBD2 aligns across 8 bases. Germline V gene lookup returns CDR1 SQVTM and CDR2 ANQGSEA. J gave up 3 bases and V 7 bases, and 7 bases lay outside the gene matches. CDR3 length: 13 residues. Written as DNA, the CDR3 is TGCAGCGGTAGCGGGATTGGAGAAGAGACCCAGTACTTC. Translation: CSGSGIGEETQYF.

As concerns this clone: Mismatch with germline at one junction end may stem from a read error. J is TRBJ2-5 and V is TRBV13, with D hard to call. Germline assignment: CDR1 PRHDT and CDR2 FYEKMQ (reference sequence). This CDR3 comprises 11 residues. The CDR3 sequence is CASSFRAAPNF. The CDR3, as DNA: TGTGCCAGCAGCTTTAGGGCGGCCCCGAACTTC.

In its sample, this clone was seen a few times. The V gene is TRBV7-2, the J gene TRBJ2-7; D unresolved. V dropped 2 bases and J dropped 3 bases, with 8 bases sitting between them. There are 13 residues in the CDR3. CDR1 is SGHTA and CDR2 is FQGNSA in the germline V gene. This CDR3 is CASSLSPGYEQYF. The CDR3 nucleotides read TGTGCCAGCAGCTTATCGCCCGGCTACGAGCAGTACTTC.

V is TRBV28 and J is TRBJ2-7, with D possibly being TRBD1 or TRBD2 (5 bases each). In germline, CDR1 is MDHEN, CDR2 SYDVKM. This CDR3 comprises 16 residues. V dropped 8 bases and J dropped 0 bases, with 20 bases sitting between them. CDR3 residues: CASYSPGTILSYEQYF. In nucleotides, the CDR3 is TGTGCCAGCTATAGTCCAGGGACGATACTCTCCTACGAGCAGTACTTC.

V is TRBV28 and J is TRBJ1-2, with no clear D. The CDR3 consists of 14 residues. Germline V gene data show CDR1 as MDHEN and CDR2 as SYDVKM. The V end lost 2 bases, the J end lost 8 bases, and 15 bases lay between the germline ends. This chain's CDR3 is CASSLQQRAGGYTF. In nucleotides, the CDR3 is TGTGCCAGCAGTTTACAGCAAAGGGCCGGGGGCTACACCTTC.

The chain links TRBV15 to TRBJ2-5; D possibly corresponds to TRBD2 (5 bases). Deletions cut 0 bases from V and 7 bases from J, with 12 bases between. This CDR3 comprises 14 residues. The germline V gene has CDR1 LNHNV and CDR2 YYDKDF (reference sequence). CDR3 protein: CATSRDTRGGTQYF. CDR3 DNA: TGTGCCACCAGCAGAGATACCCGAGGAGGGACCCAGTACTTC.

The V call is TRBV4-1, the J call TRBJ2-3; no clear D. From germline, CDR1 is MGHRA and CDR2 YSYEKL. This CDR3 region has 13 residues. V was clipped by 4 bases and J by 1 base, with 6 bases between them. The CDR3, as DNA: TGCGCCAGCAGCCCCCAGGGCACAGATACGCAGTATTTT. It specifies CASSPQGTDTQYF.

The chain links TRBV30 to TRBJ2-4, with D possibly TRBD2 on 5 matching bases. Germline CDR1 GTSNPN, CDR2 SVGIG (reference sequence). The V gene lost 5 bases and the J gene lost 3 bases, with 14 bases spanning the gap. The CDR3 has 14 amino acids. In nucleotides, the CDR3 is TGTGCCTGGCGGCGGGCCCAAGACAAAAACATTCAGTACTTC. This translates into CAWRRAQDKNIQYF. The full variable domain, with the rest looked up from reference TRBV30 and TRBJ2-4, is SQTIHQWPATLVQPVGSPLSLECTVEGTSNPNLYWYRQAAGRGLQLLFYSVGIGQISSEVPQNLSASRPQDRQFILSSKKLLLSDSGFYLCAWRRAQDKNIQYFGAGTRLSVL.

The gene calls are TRBV29-1 and TRBJ2-7, with TRBD2 matching 7 bases. The V segment lost 1 base and the J segment 0 bases; nucleotides outside the gene matches: 3. This CDR3 is 14 amino acids long. Germline V gives CDR1 SQVTM, CDR2 ANQGSEA. As DNA, the CDR3 is TGCAGCGTTGAAGGGCTAGCGGACTCCTACGAGCAGTACTTC. Translation gives CSVEGLADSYEQYF.

In this sample, this clone turned up a few times. The chain couples TRBV30 to TRBJ2-1; 9 nucleotides match TRBD2. V was pared by 5 bases and J by 6 bases, with 2 bases of the junction left unmatched. The CDR3 extends over 12 amino acids. The germline V gene encodes CDR1 GTSNPN and CDR2 SVGIG (reference sequence). DNA of the CDR3: TGTGCCTGGGCTAGCGGGGCCAATGAGCAGTTCTTC. This sequence encodes CAWASGANEQFF.